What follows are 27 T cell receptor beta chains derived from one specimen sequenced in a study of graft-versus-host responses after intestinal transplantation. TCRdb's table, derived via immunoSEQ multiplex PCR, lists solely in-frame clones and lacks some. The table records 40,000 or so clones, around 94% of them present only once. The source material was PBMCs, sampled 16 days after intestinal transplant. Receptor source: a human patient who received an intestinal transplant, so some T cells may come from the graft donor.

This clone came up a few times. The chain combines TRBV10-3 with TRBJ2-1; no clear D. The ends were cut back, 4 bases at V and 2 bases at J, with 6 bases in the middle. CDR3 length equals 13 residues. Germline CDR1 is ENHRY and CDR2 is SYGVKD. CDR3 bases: TGTGCCATCAGTGGGGGTACCTACAATGAGCAGTTCTTC. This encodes CAISGGTYNEQFF.

CDR3 in DNA: TGTGCCAGCAGGGCGACTGGGACCTACGAGCAGTACTTC. Its protein is CASRATGTYEQYF. The chain couples TRBV27 to TRBJ2-7, with D unclear. Germline CDR1 reads MNHEY; CDR2 reads SMNVEV (reference sequence). The CDR3 totals 13 residues. V was cut by 6 bases and J by 2 bases, with 11 bases left in between.

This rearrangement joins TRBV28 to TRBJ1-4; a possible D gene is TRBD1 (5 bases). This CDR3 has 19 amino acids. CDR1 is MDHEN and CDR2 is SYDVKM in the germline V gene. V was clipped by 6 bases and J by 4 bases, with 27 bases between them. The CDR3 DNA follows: TGTGCCAGCAGACCCCAGTGGGGGGGAGATTTCCTAGATAATGAAAAACTGTTTTTT. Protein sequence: CASRPQWGGDFLDNEKLFF. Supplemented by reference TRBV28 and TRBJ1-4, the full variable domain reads DVKVTQSSRYLVKRTGEKVFLECVQDMDHENMFWYRQDPGLGLRLIYFSYDVKMKEKGDIPEGYSVSREKKERFSLILESASTNQTSMYLCASRPQWGGDFLDNEKLFFGSGTQLSVL.

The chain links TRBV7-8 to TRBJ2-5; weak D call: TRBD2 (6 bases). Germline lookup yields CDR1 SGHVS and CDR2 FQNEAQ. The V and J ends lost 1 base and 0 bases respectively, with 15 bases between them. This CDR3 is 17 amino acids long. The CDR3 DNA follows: TGTGCCAGCAGCTTAGGGCGGGGCGAGGGGTACCAAGAGACCCAGTACTTC. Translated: CASSLGRGEGYQETQYF.

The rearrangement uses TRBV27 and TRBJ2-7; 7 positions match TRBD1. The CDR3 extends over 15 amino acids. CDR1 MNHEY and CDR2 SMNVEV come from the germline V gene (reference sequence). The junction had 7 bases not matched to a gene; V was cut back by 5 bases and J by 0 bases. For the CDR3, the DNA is TGTGCCAGCAGTATGGGACAGCTTAGCTCCTACGAGCAGTACTTC. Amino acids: CASSMGQLSSYEQYF.

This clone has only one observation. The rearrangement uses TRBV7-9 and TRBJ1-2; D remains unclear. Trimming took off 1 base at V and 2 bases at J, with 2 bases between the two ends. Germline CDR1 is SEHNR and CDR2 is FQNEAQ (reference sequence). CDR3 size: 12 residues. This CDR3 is CASSLGNYGYTF. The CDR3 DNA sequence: TGTGCCAGCAGCTTAGGCAACTATGGCTACACCTTC. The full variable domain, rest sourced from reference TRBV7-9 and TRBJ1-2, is DTGVSQNPRHKITKRGQNVTFRCDPISEHNRLYWYRQTLGQGPEFLTYFQNEAQLEKSRLLSDRFSAERPKGSFSTLEIQRTEQGDSAMYLCASSLGNYGYTFGSGTRLTVV.

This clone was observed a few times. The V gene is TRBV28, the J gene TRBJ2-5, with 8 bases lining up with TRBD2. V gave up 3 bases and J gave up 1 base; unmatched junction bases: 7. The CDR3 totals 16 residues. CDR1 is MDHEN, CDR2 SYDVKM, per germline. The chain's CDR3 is CASSFGGDCCQETQYF. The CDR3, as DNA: TGTGCCAGCAGTTTCGGGGGGGACTGTTGCCAAGAGACCCAGTACTTC.

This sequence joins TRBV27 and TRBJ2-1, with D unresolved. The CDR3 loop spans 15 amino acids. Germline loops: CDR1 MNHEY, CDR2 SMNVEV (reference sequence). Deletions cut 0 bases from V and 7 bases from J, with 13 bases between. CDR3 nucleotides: TGTGCCAGCAGTTTATCGGGCGGTGGTGTTAATGAGCAGTTCTTC. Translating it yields CASSLSGGGVNEQFF.

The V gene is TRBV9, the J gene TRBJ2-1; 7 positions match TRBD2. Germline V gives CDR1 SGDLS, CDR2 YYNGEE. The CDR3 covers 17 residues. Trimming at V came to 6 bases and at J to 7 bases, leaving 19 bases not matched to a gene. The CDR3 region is CASTYFPGLVGRNEQFF. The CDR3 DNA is TGTGCCAGCACCTACTTCCCTGGACTAGTCGGGAGGAATGAGCAGTTCTTC.

CDR3 in DNA: TGTGCCAGCAGCTTTGGGGGGGTTTTAGGCAGTGAGCAGTTCTTC. Encoded protein: CASSFGGVLGSEQFF. This chain connects TRBV11-3 to TRBJ2-1; TRBD2 agrees at 7 bases. Germline lookup yields CDR1 SGHNT and CDR2 YENEEA. The CDR3 runs to 15 residues. V lost 3 bases, J lost 9 bases, and 11 bases stayed unmatched.

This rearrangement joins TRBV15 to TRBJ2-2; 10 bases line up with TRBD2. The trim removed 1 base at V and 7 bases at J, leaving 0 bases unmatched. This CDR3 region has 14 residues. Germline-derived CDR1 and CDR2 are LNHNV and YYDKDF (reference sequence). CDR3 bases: TGTGCCACCAGCAGAGGGACTAGCGGCGGGGAGCTGTTTTTT. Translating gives CATSRGTSGGELFF.

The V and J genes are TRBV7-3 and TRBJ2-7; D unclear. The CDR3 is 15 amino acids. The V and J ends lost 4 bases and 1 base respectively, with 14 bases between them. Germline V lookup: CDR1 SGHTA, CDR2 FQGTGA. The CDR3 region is CASSSTQAESYEQYF. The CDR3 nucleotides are TGTGCCAGCAGCTCGACGCAGGCAGAGTCCTACGAGCAGTACTTC. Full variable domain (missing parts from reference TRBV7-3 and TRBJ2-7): GAGVSQTPSNKVTEKGKYVELRCDPISGHTALYWYRQSLGQGPEFLIYFQGTGAADDSGLPNDRFFAVRPEGSVSTLKIQRTERGDSAVYLCASSSTQAESYEQYFGPGTRLTVT.

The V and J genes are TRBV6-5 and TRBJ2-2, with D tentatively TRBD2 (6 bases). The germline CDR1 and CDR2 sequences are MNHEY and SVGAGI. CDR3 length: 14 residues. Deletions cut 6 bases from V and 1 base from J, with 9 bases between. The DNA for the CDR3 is TGTGCCAGCAGATTAGCGGTGAACACCGGGGAGCTGTTTTTT. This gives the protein CASRLAVNTGELFF.

CDR3 sequence (DNA): TGTGCCACCAGCAGACCCCGAGGGGGGGACGAGCAGTACTTC. It specifies CATSRPRGGDEQYF. This chain joins TRBV15 and TRBJ2-7; the D gene is possibly TRBD2 (7 bases). CDR1 and CDR2 (germline): LNHNV, YYDKDF (reference sequence). Trimming stripped 2 bases from V and 5 bases from J, with 13 bases between. CDR3 length: 14 amino acids.

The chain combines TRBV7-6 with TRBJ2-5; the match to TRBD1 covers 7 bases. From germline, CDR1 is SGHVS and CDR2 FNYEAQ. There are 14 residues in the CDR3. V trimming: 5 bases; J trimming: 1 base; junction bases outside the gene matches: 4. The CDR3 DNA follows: TGTGCCAGCAGCCCAGACAGGGCCCAAGAGACCCAGTACTTC. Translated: CASSPDRAQETQYF. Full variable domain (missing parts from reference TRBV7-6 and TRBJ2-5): GAGVSQSPRYKVTKRGQDVALRCDPISGHVSLYWYRQALGQGPEFLTYFNYEAQQDKSGLPNDRFSAERPEGSISTLTIQRTEQRDSAMYRCASSPDRAQETQYFGPGTRLLVL.

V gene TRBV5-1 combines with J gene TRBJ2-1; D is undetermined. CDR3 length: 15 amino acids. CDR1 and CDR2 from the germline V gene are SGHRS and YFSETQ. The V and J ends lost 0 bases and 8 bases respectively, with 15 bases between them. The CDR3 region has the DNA TGCGCCAGCAGCTTGGCCGAACCATCCATCGATGAGCAGTTCTTC. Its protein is CASSLAEPSIDEQFF.

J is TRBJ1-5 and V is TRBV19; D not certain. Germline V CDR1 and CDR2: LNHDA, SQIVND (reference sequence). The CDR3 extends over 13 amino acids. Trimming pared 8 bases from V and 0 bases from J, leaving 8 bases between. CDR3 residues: CASRYHSNQPQHF. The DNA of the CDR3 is TGTGCCAGTCGATACCATAGCAATCAGCCCCAGCATTTT. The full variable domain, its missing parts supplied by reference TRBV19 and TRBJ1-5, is DGGITQSPKYLFRKEGQNVTLSCEQNLNHDAMYWYRQDPGQGLRLIYYSQIVNDFQKGDIAEGYSVSREKKESFPLTVTSAQKNPTAFYLCASRYHSNQPQHFGDGTRLSIL.

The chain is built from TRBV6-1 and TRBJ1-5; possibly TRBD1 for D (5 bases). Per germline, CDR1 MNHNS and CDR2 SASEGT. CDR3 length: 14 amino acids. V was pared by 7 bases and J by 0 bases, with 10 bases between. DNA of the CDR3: TGTGCCAGCACCAACAGGAATAGCAATCAGCCCCAGCATTTT. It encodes CASTNRNSNQPQHF.

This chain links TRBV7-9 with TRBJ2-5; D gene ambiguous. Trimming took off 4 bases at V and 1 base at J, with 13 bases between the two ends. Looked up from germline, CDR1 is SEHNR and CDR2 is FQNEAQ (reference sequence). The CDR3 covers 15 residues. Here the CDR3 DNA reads TGTGCCAGCAGCTGGACGGCAGCTCTCCAAGAGACCCAGTACTTC. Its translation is CASSWTAALQETQYF.

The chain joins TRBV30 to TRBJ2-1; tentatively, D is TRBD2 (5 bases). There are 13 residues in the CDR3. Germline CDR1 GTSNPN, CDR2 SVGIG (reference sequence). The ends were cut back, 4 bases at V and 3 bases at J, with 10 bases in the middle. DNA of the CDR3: TGTGCCTGGATGGACGGGATCTACAATGAGCAGTTCTTC. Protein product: CAWMDGIYNEQFF.

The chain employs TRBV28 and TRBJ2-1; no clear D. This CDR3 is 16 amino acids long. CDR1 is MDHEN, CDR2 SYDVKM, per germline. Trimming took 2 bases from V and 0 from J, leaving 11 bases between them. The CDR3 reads CASSLHDVNSYNEQFF. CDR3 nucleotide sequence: TGTGCCAGCAGTTTACACGATGTGAACTCCTACAATGAGCAGTTCTTC.

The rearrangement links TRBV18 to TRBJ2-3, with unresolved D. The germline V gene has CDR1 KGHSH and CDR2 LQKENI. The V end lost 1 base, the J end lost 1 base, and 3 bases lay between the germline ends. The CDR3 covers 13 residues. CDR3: CASSPLGTDTQYF. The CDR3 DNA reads TGTGCCAGCTCACCACTGGGCACAGATACGCAGTATTTT.

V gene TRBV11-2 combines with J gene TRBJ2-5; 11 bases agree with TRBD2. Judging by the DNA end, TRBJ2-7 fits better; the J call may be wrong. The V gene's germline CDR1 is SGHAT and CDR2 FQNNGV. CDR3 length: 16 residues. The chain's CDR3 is CASSWIAGGGSYEQYF. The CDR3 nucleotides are TGTGCCAGCAGTTGGATAGCGGGAGGGGGGTCCTACGAGCAGTACTTC.

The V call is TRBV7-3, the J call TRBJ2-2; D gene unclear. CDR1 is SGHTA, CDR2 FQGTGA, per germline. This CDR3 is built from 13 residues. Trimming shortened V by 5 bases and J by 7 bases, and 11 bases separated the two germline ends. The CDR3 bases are TGTGCCAGCAGCCCGACCCTGGGCGGGGAGCTGTTTTTT. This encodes CASSPTLGGELFF.

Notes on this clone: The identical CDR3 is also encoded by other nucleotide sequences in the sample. The CDR3: CASSVGFTETQYF. CDR3 nucleotide sequence: TGTGCCAGCAGCGTAGGGTTTACGGAGACCCAGTACTTC. This chain uses TRBV9 with TRBJ2-5, with D hard to call. The germline V and J ends were trimmed by 0 bases and 5 bases, with 8 bases remaining between them. The CDR3 is 13 residues long. Germline lookup yields CDR1 SGDLS and CDR2 YYNGEE.

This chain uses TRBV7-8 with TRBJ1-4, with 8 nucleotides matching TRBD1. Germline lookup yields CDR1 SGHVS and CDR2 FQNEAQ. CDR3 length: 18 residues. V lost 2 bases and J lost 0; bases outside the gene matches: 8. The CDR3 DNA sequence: TGTGCCAGCAGCTTATTTCCGGGACAGGCGGCAACTAATGAAAAACTGTTTTTT. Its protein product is CASSLFPGQAATNEKLFF.

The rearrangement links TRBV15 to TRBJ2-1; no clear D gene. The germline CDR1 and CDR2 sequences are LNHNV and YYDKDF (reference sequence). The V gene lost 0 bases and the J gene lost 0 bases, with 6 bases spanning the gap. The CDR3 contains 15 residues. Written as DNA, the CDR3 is TGTGCCACCAGCAGAGAACCGATCTCCTACAATGAGCAGTTCTTC. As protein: CATSREPISYNEQFF.